The rows below give T cell receptor beta chains drawn from one sample of a study of T-cell reconstitution after alpha-beta-depleted transplantation in children. TCRdb redid the calling of the PCR reads with MiXCR, one entry per CDR3 protein. Among just under 150,000 distinct CDR3 sequences, around 8.5% were seen once, and the ten largest hold over 15%. The starting material was PBMCs, mostly from graft donor cells, obtained 180 days after TCRalphabeta/CD19-depleted stem cell transplant. All receptors come from a female patient aged 2-10 years who had a stem cell transplant for congenital amegakaryocytic thrombocytopenia, so the T cells may come from the graft donor. CDR3s include the opening cysteine and the closing phenylalanine or tryptophan. The order of the fields is D gene, V gene, clone size, J gene, CDR3 DNA, CDR3 protein. D genes are given only for firm matches. Clone size is given for some rows only: seen once, a few or many times, or a class if the clone is expanded.

d_call: TRBD1
v_call: TRBV18
clone_size: .
j_call: TRBJ1-1
cdr3_nt: TGTGCCAGCTCATCCCCAGGGACAGGCCGGAACACTGAAGCTTTCTTT
cdr3_aa: CASSSPGTGRNTEAFF

d_call: TRBD1
v_call: TRBV18
clone_size: many
j_call: TRBJ2-1
cdr3_nt: TGTGCCAGCTCACTCCCCGGACAGGGGACCTACAATGAGCAGTTCTTC
cdr3_aa: CASSLPGQGTYNEQFF

d_call: .
v_call: TRBV6-2/TRBV6-3
clone_size: .
j_call: TRBJ2-2
cdr3_nt: TGTGCCAGAAAAAACCAGGCACCGATGAACACCGGGGAGCTGTTTTTT
cdr3_aa: CARKNQAPMNTGELFF

d_call: .
v_call: TRBV15
clone_size: many
j_call: TRBJ2-3
cdr3_nt: TGTGCCACCAGCAGAGAATCGGCCGGGGCGAAAGATACGCAGTATTTT
cdr3_aa: CATSRESAGAKDTQYF

d_call: TRBD2
v_call: TRBV11-1
clone_size: few
j_call: TRBJ2-5
cdr3_nt: TGTGCCAGCAGCCCCCCGTTTGGGGCTAGCGGGGGGGCCATGGAGACCCAGTACTTC
cdr3_aa: CASSPPFGASGGAMETQYF

d_call: TRBD2
v_call: TRBV5-1
clone_size: many
j_call: TRBJ2-5
cdr3_nt: TGCGCCAGCAGCTTTGGACTAGCGTTAGAGACCCAGTACTTC
cdr3_aa: CASSFGLALETQYF

d_call: .
v_call: TRBV20-1
clone_size: .
j_call: TRBJ2-1
cdr3_nt: TGCAGTGCTAGTGTTACGGCAACGCGAGGTGAGCAGTTCTTC
cdr3_aa: CSASVTATRGEQFF

d_call: .
v_call: TRBV7-2
clone_size: many
j_call: TRBJ2-3
cdr3_nt: TGTGCCAGCAGCGTACGTCCGCTAGTTACGCAGTATTTT
cdr3_aa: CASSVRPLVTQYF

d_call: TRBD1
v_call: TRBV10-1
clone_size: many
j_call: TRBJ1-2
cdr3_nt: TGCGCCAGCAGTGAGTCCCGGACAGGGAACTATGGCTACACCTTC
cdr3_aa: CASSESRTGNYGYTF

d_call: TRBD2
v_call: TRBV27
clone_size: many
j_call: TRBJ2-1
cdr3_nt: TGTGCCAGCAGTTTAGGGGGGCTAGCGGGAGCTGAGCAGTTCTTC
cdr3_aa: CASSLGGLAGAEQFF

d_call: TRBD2
v_call: TRBV5-1
clone_size: many
j_call: TRBJ2-7
cdr3_nt: TGCGCCAGCAGCTTGGTACTAGCGGGGTCCTACGAGCAGTACTTC
cdr3_aa: CASSLVLAGSYEQYF

d_call: TRBD1
v_call: TRBV6-2/TRBV6-3
clone_size: .
j_call: TRBJ2-7
cdr3_nt: TGTGCCAGCAACTACTCAGGGGGCGGCTACGAGCAGTACTTC
cdr3_aa: CASNYSGGGYEQYF

d_call: .
v_call: TRBV19
clone_size: few
j_call: TRBJ2-1
cdr3_nt: TGTGCCAGTAGCACCAATAGTGCGCGGGCCTACAATGAGCAGTTCTTC
cdr3_aa: CASSTNSARAYNEQFF

d_call: .
v_call: TRBV20-1
clone_size: many
j_call: TRBJ1-1
cdr3_nt: TGCAGTGCTAGCGACAGTCTCGTGTTGAACACTGAAGCTTTCTTT
cdr3_aa: CSASDSLVLNTEAFF

d_call: TRBD1
v_call: TRBV15
clone_size: .
j_call: TRBJ2-5
cdr3_nt: TGTGCCACCAGCGCCCCGACAGGGTTGCGCGGGACCCAGTACTTC
cdr3_aa: CATSAPTGLRGTQYF

d_call: .
v_call: TRBV28
clone_size: many
j_call: TRBJ1-1
cdr3_nt: TGTGCCAGCAAGGCGGGGAACACTGAAGCTTTCTTT
cdr3_aa: CASKAGNTEAFF

d_call: .
v_call: TRBV12-3/TRBV12-4
clone_size: many
j_call: TRBJ1-2
cdr3_nt: TGTGCCAGCAGTTTAAGCTATGGCTACACCTTC
cdr3_aa: CASSLSYGYTF

d_call: TRBD1
v_call: TRBV5-1
clone_size: many
j_call: TRBJ1-1
cdr3_nt: TGCGCCAGCAGCCAAGGACAGGGGGCCATGAACACTGAAGCTTTCTTT
cdr3_aa: CASSQGQGAMNTEAFF

d_call: .
v_call: TRBV12-3/TRBV12-4
clone_size: many
j_call: TRBJ2-1
cdr3_nt: TGTGCCAGCAGGGGGGGCTGGTTCGATGAGCAGTTCTTC
cdr3_aa: CASRGGWFDEQFF

d_call: .
v_call: TRBV12-3/TRBV12-4
clone_size: many
j_call: TRBJ2-4
cdr3_nt: TGTGCCAGCAGTTTATCTAGGCCCAAAAACATTCAGTACTTC
cdr3_aa: CASSLSRPKNIQYF

d_call: .
v_call: TRBV20-1
clone_size: few
j_call: TRBJ2-7
cdr3_nt: TGCAGTGCTAGAGACCCCCGGAGCTCCTACGAGCAGTACTTC
cdr3_aa: CSARDPRSSYEQYF

d_call: TRBD2
v_call: TRBV12-3/TRBV12-4
clone_size: many
j_call: TRBJ2-1
cdr3_nt: TGTGCCAGCAGTTTAGAGCTTCGGGGACTAGCTATGGGGGATGAGCAGTTCTTC
cdr3_aa: CASSLELRGLAMGDEQFF

d_call: .
v_call: TRBV28
clone_size: many
j_call: TRBJ2-7
cdr3_nt: TGTGCCAGCAGCCTTTTTCAAGGGAGCTACGAGCAGTACTTC
cdr3_aa: CASSLFQGSYEQYF

d_call: TRBD1
v_call: TRBV5-1
clone_size: many
j_call: TRBJ2-1
cdr3_nt: TGCGCCAGCAGCTTGGAGGGACAGAACTACAATGAGCAGTTCTTC
cdr3_aa: CASSLEGQNYNEQFF

d_call: .
v_call: TRBV20-1
clone_size: .
j_call: TRBJ2-3
cdr3_nt: TGCAGTGCTAGAGATCCGGTGCGGTACACAGATACGCAGTATTTT
cdr3_aa: CSARDPVRYTDTQYF

d_call: .
v_call: TRBV7-2
clone_size: .
j_call: TRBJ2-6
cdr3_nt: TGTGCCAGCAGCTTAGTTCTGGGAACTGGGGCCAACGGCCTGACTTTC
cdr3_aa: CASSLVLGTGANGLTF

d_call: TRBD2
v_call: TRBV12-3/TRBV12-4
clone_size: many
j_call: TRBJ2-7
cdr3_nt: TGTGCCAGCAGGCCCGGGACTAGCGGCGAGCAGTACTTC
cdr3_aa: CASRPGTSGEQYF

d_call: .
v_call: TRBV12-3/TRBV12-4
clone_size: many
j_call: TRBJ1-5
cdr3_nt: TGTGCCAGCAGTTTAAGGGCTAGCAATCAGCCCCAGCATTTT
cdr3_aa: CASSLRASNQPQHF

d_call: TRBD1
v_call: TRBV10-3
clone_size: .
j_call: TRBJ2-7
cdr3_nt: TGTGCCATCAGTGAAGGGACAGGGATTGCCGAGCAGTACTTC
cdr3_aa: CAISEGTGIAEQYF

d_call: TRBD2
v_call: TRBV28
clone_size: many
j_call: TRBJ2-3
cdr3_nt: TGTGCCAGCAGTCCCGGACTAGCGGGGTTCACAGATACGCAGTATTTT
cdr3_aa: CASSPGLAGFTDTQYF

d_call: TRBD1
v_call: TRBV6-2/TRBV6-3
clone_size: many
j_call: TRBJ2-1
cdr3_nt: TGTGCCAGCAGACAACCCCGGGACAGGGGGCTCGATGAGCAGTTCTTC
cdr3_aa: CASRQPRDRGLDEQFF

d_call: TRBD2
v_call: TRBV20-1
clone_size: many
j_call: TRBJ2-5
cdr3_nt: TGCAGTGCTAGAGTACTAGCGGGAGTGGAGACCCAGTACTTC
cdr3_aa: CSARVLAGVETQYF

d_call: .
v_call: TRBV12-3/TRBV12-4
clone_size: .
j_call: TRBJ2-1
cdr3_nt: TGTGCCAGCAGTTTATTGTCGCGGAGAGACAATGAGCAGTTCTTC
cdr3_aa: CASSLLSRRDNEQFF

d_call: TRBD1
v_call: TRBV19
clone_size: many
j_call: TRBJ1-5
cdr3_nt: TGTGCCAGTAGTACGGGACAGCCGGGGCCCCAGCATTTT
cdr3_aa: CASSTGQPGPQHF

d_call: TRBD1
v_call: TRBV15
clone_size: many
j_call: TRBJ2-3
cdr3_nt: TGTGCCACCAGCAGGACCGGGACAGCCACAGATACGCAGTATTTT
cdr3_aa: CATSRTGTATDTQYF

d_call: TRBD2
v_call: TRBV6-5
clone_size: many
j_call: TRBJ2-1
cdr3_nt: TGTGCCAGCATCTCACGCCGGGGGGAAAGATACAATGAGCAGTTCTTC
cdr3_aa: CASISRRGERYNEQFF

d_call: .
v_call: TRBV28
clone_size: few
j_call: TRBJ2-1
cdr3_nt: TGTGCCAGCAGCCCCCCCGGGACAGCTAGCGCCAAGTTCTTC
cdr3_aa: CASSPPGTASAKFF

d_call: .
v_call: TRBV24-1
clone_size: few
j_call: TRBJ2-7
cdr3_nt: TGTGCCACCAGTTCGGCGGGCTCCTACGAGCAGTACTTC
cdr3_aa: CATSSAGSYEQYF

d_call: .
v_call: TRBV29-1
clone_size: many
j_call: TRBJ1-1
cdr3_nt: TGCAGCGTTGGGGCGGGTACTGAAGCTTTCTTT
cdr3_aa: CSVGAGTEAFF

d_call: .
v_call: TRBV12-3/TRBV12-4
clone_size: medium-sized
j_call: TRBJ2-2
cdr3_nt: TGTGCCAGCAGTTTCGGGGCGCGCGCCACCGGGGAGCTGTTTTTT
cdr3_aa: CASSFGARATGELFF

d_call: .
v_call: TRBV5-1
clone_size: many
j_call: TRBJ2-1
cdr3_nt: TGCGCCAGCAGCTTGGATGGGGGACTCTACAATGAGCAGTTCTTC
cdr3_aa: CASSLDGGLYNEQFF

d_call: .
v_call: TRBV7-9
clone_size: many
j_call: TRBJ2-5
cdr3_nt: TGTGCCAGCAGCTTAAATACGGCCCAAGAGACCCAGTACTTC
cdr3_aa: CASSLNTAQETQYF

d_call: .
v_call: TRBV4-3
clone_size: few
j_call: TRBJ1-2
cdr3_nt: TGCGCCAGCAGCCAGAGCCTCGCCGTCTATGGCTACACCTTC
cdr3_aa: CASSQSLAVYGYTF

d_call: TRBD1
v_call: TRBV5-1
clone_size: few
j_call: TRBJ2-5
cdr3_nt: TGCGCCAGCAGGGGGGATGACAGGGTAGAGACCCAGTACTTC
cdr3_aa: CASRGDDRVETQYF

d_call: .
v_call: TRBV20-1
clone_size: many
j_call: TRBJ1-6
cdr3_nt: TGCAGTGCTAGAGAGGGGCAGGGGACTAATTCACCCCTCCACTTT
cdr3_aa: CSAREGQGTNSPLHF

d_call: TRBD1
v_call: TRBV10-2
clone_size: .
j_call: TRBJ1-6
cdr3_nt: TGCGCCAGCAGTTCCGCGGGACAGTATTCACCCCTCCACTTT
cdr3_aa: CASSSAGQYSPLHF

d_call: TRBD1
v_call: TRBV4-3
clone_size: few
j_call: TRBJ2-2
cdr3_nt: TGCGCCAGCAGCCCGGGACAGGGGGCGGCGGGCACCGGGGAGCTGTTTTTT
cdr3_aa: CASSPGQGAAGTGELFF

d_call: .
v_call: TRBV20-1
clone_size: many
j_call: TRBJ2-3
cdr3_nt: TGCAGTGCTAGAGATCTCTCTATACGAGAGTATTTT
cdr3_aa: CSARDLSIREYF